Shown below are 23 T cell receptor beta chains from a single sample sequenced in a study of early T cells in non-severe SARS-CoV-2 infection (dated by TCRdb to 2020 to 2023). Library prep was done by 5' RACE. Data came from a NextSeq 500. TCRdb reprocessing: public reads trimmed at Q25 with fastp, clones called with MiXCR, in-frame beta chains kept. Here each entry gathers all rows of one CDR3 protein and keeps the most common genes and DNA. In all, the sample holds some 73,000 distinct CDR3 sequences, and more than 10% of those were seen once. In total, the top ten clones hold about 3.4% of the sample. Sequencing used whole blood. The receptors stem from an adult who was a healthcare worker with PCR-confirmed SARS-CoV-2 infection or an uninfected control (not recorded which).

Ten or more counts support this clonotype. V and J are TRBV4-2 and TRBJ2-7; 7 positions match TRBD1. The CDR3 runs 14 residues. CDR1 LGHNA and CDR2 YNFKEQ come from the germline V gene. V shed 3 bases and J 6 bases; nucleotides not matched to a gene: 8. CDR3 DNA sequence: TGTGCCAGCAGCCATGGGGGACAGCTAAGCGAGCAGTACTTC. As protein: CASSHGGQLSEQYF.

This clonotype showed up just once. CDR3 amino acids: CASSSGQAALWETQYF. In nucleotides, the CDR3 is TGCGCCAGCAGTTCTGGACAGGCGGCACTATGGGAGACCCAGTACTTC. The gene calls are TRBV5-1 and TRBJ2-5; 7 nucleotides agree with TRBD1. Losses at the gene ends were 5 bases for V and 5 bases for J; bases not matched to a gene: 15. This CDR3 is built from 16 residues. CDR1 SGHRS and CDR2 YFSETQ come from the germline V gene.

This rearrangement joins TRBV29-1 to TRBJ2-5; D ambiguous. The ends were cut back, 8 bases at V and 5 bases at J, with 15 bases in the middle. This CDR3 region has 12 residues. The germline V gene encodes CDR1 SQVTM and CDR2 ANQGSEA. Here the CDR3 DNA reads TGCAGCCCCCTCGCGGTTCAGGAGACCCAGTACTTC. Its translation is CSPLAVQETQYF.

Regarding this clonotype: A much more abundant neighbour one base away suggests this may be a read error. The chain employs TRBV7-9 and TRBJ1-4; D remains ambiguous. This CDR3 contains 14 residues. Trimming removed 5 bases from V and 6 bases from J, with 13 bases in between. Germline V lookup: CDR1 SEHNR, CDR2 FQNEAQ (reference sequence). CDR3 region: CASSIWTEDEKLFF. CDR3 in DNA: TGTGCCAGCAGCATCTGGACGGAGGATGAAAAACTGTTTTTT.

The V gene is TRBV5-1, the J gene TRBJ2-6; D is unclear. Germline V gene data show CDR1 as SGHRS and CDR2 as YFSETQ. Trimming shortened V by 0 bases and J by 1 base, and 8 bases separated the two germline ends. This CDR3 spans 16 amino acids. This CDR3 reads CASSLARQSGANVLTF. Written as DNA, the CDR3 is TGCGCCAGCAGCTTGGCCCGGCAGTCTGGGGCCAACGTCCTGACTTTC.

This clonotype was counted many times. The rearrangement links TRBV5-4 to TRBJ2-7; possible D gene TRBD1, 5 bases. The germline CDR1 and CDR2 sequences are SGHNT and YYREEE (reference sequence). This CDR3 has 11 amino acids. V dropped 0 bases and J dropped 7 bases, with 5 bases sitting between them. DNA for the CDR3: TGTGCCAGCAGCTTGGAGGGGGAGCAGTACTTC. Protein: CASSLEGEQYF.

The genes are TRBV12-3 or TRBV12-4 and TRBJ1-5; 7 positions agree with TRBD1. V shed 8 bases, J shed 4 bases, and the junction held 14 bases outside the gene matches. The CDR3 sequence is 16 residues long. CDR3 region: CASQSRTGLRNQPQHF. CDR3 coding DNA: TGTGCCAGCCAAAGCAGGACAGGCTTACGGAATCAGCCCCAGCATTTT.

This clonotype was counted between two and nine times. At one boundary the junction diverges from the germline segment, which might be a read error. This chain links TRBV5-8 with TRBJ2-7; D is unresolved. This CDR3 contains 13 residues. Germline CDR1 is SGHTS and CDR2 is YDEGEE. The CDR3 reads CVSSLDGIYEQYF. The DNA of the CDR3 is TGTGTCAGCAGCTTGGACGGAATCTACGAGCAGTACTTC. Based on the CDR3 plus reference TRBV5-8 and TRBJ2-7, the full variable domain is EAGVTQSPTHLIKTRGQQATLRCSPISGHTSVYWYQQALGLGLQFLLWYDEGEERNRGNFPPRFSGRQFPNYSSELNVNALELEDSALYLCVSSLDGIYEQYFGPGTRLTVT.

This clonotype was detected only once. The chain has TRBV3-1 and TRBJ2-1; D gene uncertain. Germline V CDR1 and CDR2: LGHDT, YNNKEL (reference sequence). The length of the CDR3 is 12 residues. V was trimmed by 3 bases and J by 7 bases, leaving 7 bases between them. The CDR3 here is CASSQNRNEQFF. In DNA, the CDR3 is TGTGCCAGCAGCCAGAATCGAAATGAGCAGTTCTTC.

The chain is built from TRBV6-6 and TRBJ1-1, with D maybe TRBD1 (5 bases). Germline lookup yields CDR1 MNHNY and CDR2 SVGAGI (reference sequence). The CDR3 runs to 13 residues. Trimming stripped 5 bases from V and 4 bases from J, with 11 bases between. The DNA of the CDR3 is TGTGCCAGCAGTCCCCCAACAGGCACTGAAGCTTTCTTT. Its translation is CASSPPTGTEAFF.

In this sample, this clonotype turned up many times. This chain uses TRBV18 with TRBJ2-7; 8 nucleotides align to TRBD1. This CDR3 has 15 amino acids. Germline trimming cut 4 bases from V and 3 bases from J; bases unmatched to any gene: 8. Per the germline V gene, CDR1 is KGHSH and CDR2 is LQKENI. The CDR3 is CASSLSDRVGYEQYF. In nucleotides, the CDR3 is TGTGCCAGCTCACTCTCGGACAGGGTCGGCTACGAGCAGTACTTC.

This clonotype was detected ten times or more. The chain links TRBV12-3 or TRBV12-4 to TRBJ2-2; a weak D match, TRBD1 (6 bases). The CDR3 loop spans 17 amino acids. V lost 3 bases and J 1 base, leaving 15 bases between the germline ends. The CDR3 loop reads CASSFSIGTQNTGELFF. The CDR3 coding sequence is TGTGCCAGCAGTTTCTCAATCGGGACACAGAACACCGGGGAGCTGTTTTTT.

CDR3 bases: TGTGCCAGCAGTGAAATCTCTGAAGCTTTCTTT. Translation: CASSEISEAFF. The V gene is TRBV28, the J gene TRBJ1-1; D gene uncertain. The V gene's germline CDR1 is MDHEN and CDR2 SYDVKM. V was clipped by 5 bases and J by 6 bases, with 7 bases between them. The CDR3 covers 11 residues. The full variable domain, completed using reference TRBV28 and TRBJ1-1, is DVKVTQSSRYLVKRTGEKVFLECVQDMDHENMFWYRQDPGLGLRLIYFSYDVKMKEKGDIPEGYSVSREKKERFSLILESASTNQTSMYLCASSEISEAFFGQGTRLTVV.

J is TRBJ1-2 and V is TRBV7-6; D gene uncertain. The germline CDR1 and CDR2 sequences are SGHVS and FNYEAQ. The CDR3 loop spans 13 amino acids. The V and J ends lost 4 bases and 6 bases respectively, with 12 bases between them. The CDR3 protein is CASSSSALDGYTF. The DNA of the CDR3 is TGTGCCAGCAGCTCCTCGGCGTTAGATGGCTACACCTTC.

This clonotype was observed many times. V and J are TRBV6-1 and TRBJ2-1; D unresolved. The germline V and J ends were trimmed by 5 bases and 2 bases, with 13 bases remaining between them. Germline V CDR1 and CDR2: MNHNS, SASEGT. The CDR3 totals 15 residues. This CDR3 reads CASSPDPETYNEQFF. The CDR3 DNA is TGTGCCAGCAGTCCGGACCCGGAGACCTACAATGAGCAGTTCTTC.

The V gene is TRBV10-3, the J gene TRBJ2-3; D remains unclear. This CDR3 spans 12 amino acids. Germline lookup yields CDR1 ENHRY and CDR2 SYGVKD. Trimming took off 10 bases at V and 0 bases at J, with 8 bases between the two ends. The CDR3 DNA follows: TGTGCCACCGCCGGCAGCACAGATACGCAGTATTTT. It codes for CATAGSTDTQYF.

The rearrangement links TRBV2 to TRBJ2-1; maybe TRBD1 (7 bases). Trimming left V 2 bases short and J 10 bases short, with 15 bases between. From germline, CDR1 is SNHLY and CDR2 FYNNEI. The CDR3 totals 14 residues. In DNA form, the CDR3 reads TGTGCCAGCAGTGAATACAGGGGAGGAGGGGAGCAGTTCTTC. Amino acids: CASSEYRGGGEQFF.

This chain's CDR3 is CASSRTGTGNQPQHF. CDR3 coding DNA: TGTGCCAGCAGTAGAACCGGGACAGGGAATCAGCCCCAGCATTTT. The chain recombines TRBV2 with TRBJ1-5; 9 positions match TRBD1. The germline gives CDR1 SNHLY, CDR2 FYNNEI. V shed 5 bases, J shed 4 bases, and the junction held 6 bases outside the gene matches. CDR3 length: 15 residues.

V and J are TRBV28 and TRBJ2-5; TRBD2 matches at 8 bases. Trimming removed 6 bases from V and 5 bases from J; junction bases left unmatched: 5. CDR3 length equals 13 residues. Germline lookup yields CDR1 MDHEN and CDR2 SYDVKM. CDR3 DNA sequence: TGTGCCAGCAGCCGGACTAGCCATGAGACCCAGTACTTC. Amino acid sequence: CASSRTSHETQYF.

This clonotype was observed a few times. The V gene is TRBV6-6, the J gene TRBJ2-5, with D perhaps matching TRBD1 or TRBD2 (6 bases each). Trimming removed 6 bases at V and 5 bases at J, with 22 bases between. The CDR3 runs 16 residues. Germline V CDR1 and CDR2: MNHNY, SVGAGI (reference sequence). CDR3 DNA sequence: TGTGCCAGCAGCCATCTAGGGGGAGGCGTTAGTGAGACCCAGTACTTC. Amino acids: CASSHLGGGVSETQYF.

The chain uses TRBV5-4 and TRBJ2-5; D is uncertain. The length of the CDR3 is 14 residues. V was clipped by 0 bases and J by 1 base, with 7 bases between them. CDR1 is SGHNT, CDR2 YYREEE, per germline (reference sequence). The CDR3 protein is CASSLATIQETQYF. DNA of the CDR3: TGTGCCAGCAGCTTGGCCACGATCCAAGAGACCCAGTACTTC.

The J gene is TRBJ2-3, the V gene TRBV12-3 or TRBV12-4, with D unclear. The CDR3 loop spans 10 amino acids. V gave up 11 bases and J gave up 6 bases, with 9 bases separating them. CDR3 sequence reads: CASRLDTQYF. CDR3 in DNA: TGTGCCTCTCGGTTGGATACGCAGTATTTT.

The sample holds many counts of this clonotype. V usage is TRBV2 and J usage is TRBJ1-1; 8 bases align to TRBD1. The CDR3 is 14 amino acids. Germline V lookup: CDR1 SNHLY, CDR2 FYNNEI. Trimming removed 6 bases from V and 0 bases from J; junction bases left unmatched: 3. This CDR3 is CASSRTGMNTEAFF. CDR3 in DNA: TGTGCCAGCAGCCGGACAGGGATGAACACTGAAGCTTTCTTT. The variable domain in full, completed from reference TRBV2 and TRBJ1-1, reads EPEVTQTPSHQVTQMGQEVILRCVPISNHLYFYWYRQILGQKVEFLVSFYNNEISEKSEIFDDQFSVERPDGSNFTLKIRSTKLEDSAMYFCASSRTGMNTEAFFGQGTRLTVV.